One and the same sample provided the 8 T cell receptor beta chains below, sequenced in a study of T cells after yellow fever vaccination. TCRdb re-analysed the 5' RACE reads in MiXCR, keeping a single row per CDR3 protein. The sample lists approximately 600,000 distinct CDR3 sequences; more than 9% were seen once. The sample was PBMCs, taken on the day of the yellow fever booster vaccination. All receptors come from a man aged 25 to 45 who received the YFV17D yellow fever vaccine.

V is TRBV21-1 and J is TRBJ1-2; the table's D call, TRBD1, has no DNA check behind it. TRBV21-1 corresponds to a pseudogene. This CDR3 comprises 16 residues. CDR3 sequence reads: CASSPRGRGFPYGYTF. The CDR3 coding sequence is TGTGCCAGCAGCCCCCGGGGAAGGGGTTTTCCCTATGGCTACACCTTC.

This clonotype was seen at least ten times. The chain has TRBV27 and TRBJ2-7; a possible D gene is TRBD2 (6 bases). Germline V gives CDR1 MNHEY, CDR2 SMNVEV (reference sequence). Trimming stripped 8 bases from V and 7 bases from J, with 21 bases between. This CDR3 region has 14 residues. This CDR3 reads CASGETRPRGEQYF. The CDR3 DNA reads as TGTGCCAGCGGGGAGACTAGACCTCGTGGGGAGCAGTACTTC.

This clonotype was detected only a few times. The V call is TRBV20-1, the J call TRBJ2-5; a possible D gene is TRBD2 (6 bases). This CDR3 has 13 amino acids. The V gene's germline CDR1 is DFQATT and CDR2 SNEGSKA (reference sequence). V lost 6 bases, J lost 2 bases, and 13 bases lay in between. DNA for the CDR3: TGCAGTGCCAGTCCGACTAGGCAAGAGACCCAGTACTTC. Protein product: CSASPTRQETQYF.

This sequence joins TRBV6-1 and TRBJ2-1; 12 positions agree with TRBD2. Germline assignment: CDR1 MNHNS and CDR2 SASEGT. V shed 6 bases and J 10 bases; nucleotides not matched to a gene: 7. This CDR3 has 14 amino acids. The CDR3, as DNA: TGTGCCAGCAGGACGGGACTAGCGGGCTCGGAGCAGTTCTTC. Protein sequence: CASRTGLAGSEQFF.

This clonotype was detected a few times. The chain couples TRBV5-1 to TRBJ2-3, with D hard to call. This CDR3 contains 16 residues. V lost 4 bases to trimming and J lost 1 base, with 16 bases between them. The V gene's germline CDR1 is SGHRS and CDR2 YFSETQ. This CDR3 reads CASSPIGSGGTDTQYF. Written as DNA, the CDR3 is TGCGCCAGCAGCCCAATAGGGTCTGGGGGCACAGATACGCAGTATTTT.

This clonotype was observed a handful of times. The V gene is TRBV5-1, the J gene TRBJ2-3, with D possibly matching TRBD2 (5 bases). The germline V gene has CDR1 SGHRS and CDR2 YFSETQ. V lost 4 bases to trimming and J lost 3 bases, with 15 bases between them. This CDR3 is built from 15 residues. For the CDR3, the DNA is TGCGCCAGCAGCCTAGGCGGGCCGACTACAGATACGCAGTATTTT. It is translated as CASSLGGPTTDTQYF. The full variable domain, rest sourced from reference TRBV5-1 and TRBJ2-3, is KAGVTQTPRYLIKTRGQQVTLSCSPISGHRSVSWYQQTPGQGLQFLFEYFSETQRNKGNFPGRFSGRQFSNSRSEMNVSTLELGDSALYLCASSLGGPTTDTQYFGPGTRLTVL.

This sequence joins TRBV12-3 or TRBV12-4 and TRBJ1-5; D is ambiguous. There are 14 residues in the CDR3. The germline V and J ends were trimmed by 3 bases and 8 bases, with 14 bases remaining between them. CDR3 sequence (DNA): TGTGCCAGCAGTTTTTTCGCTGCCATGGAGCCCCAGCATTTT. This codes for CASSFFAAMEPQHF.

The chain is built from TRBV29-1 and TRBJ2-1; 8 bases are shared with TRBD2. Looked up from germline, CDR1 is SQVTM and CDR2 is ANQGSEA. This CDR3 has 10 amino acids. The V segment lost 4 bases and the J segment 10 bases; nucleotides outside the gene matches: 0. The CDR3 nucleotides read TGCAGCGTTGGACTAGCGGAGCAGTTCTTC. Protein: CSVGLAEQFF.